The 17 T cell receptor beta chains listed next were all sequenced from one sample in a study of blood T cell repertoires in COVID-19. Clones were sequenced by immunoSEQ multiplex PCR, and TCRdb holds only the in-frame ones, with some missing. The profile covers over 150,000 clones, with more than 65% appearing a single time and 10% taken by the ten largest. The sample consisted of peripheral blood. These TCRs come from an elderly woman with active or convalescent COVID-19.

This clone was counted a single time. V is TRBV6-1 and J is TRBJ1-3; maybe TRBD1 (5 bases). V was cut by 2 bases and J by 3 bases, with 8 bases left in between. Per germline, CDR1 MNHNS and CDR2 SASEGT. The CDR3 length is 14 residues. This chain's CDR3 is CASSERGSGNTIYF. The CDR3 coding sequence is TGTGCCAGCAGTGAACGGGGGAGTGGAAACACCATATATTTT.

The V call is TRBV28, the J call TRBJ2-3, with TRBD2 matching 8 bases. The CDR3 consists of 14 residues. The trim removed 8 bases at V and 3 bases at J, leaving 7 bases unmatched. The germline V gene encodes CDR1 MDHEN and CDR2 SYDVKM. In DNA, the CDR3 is TGTGCCAGCGTGGCGGGGGGAGTGACAGATACGCAGTATTTT. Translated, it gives CASVAGGVTDTQYF.

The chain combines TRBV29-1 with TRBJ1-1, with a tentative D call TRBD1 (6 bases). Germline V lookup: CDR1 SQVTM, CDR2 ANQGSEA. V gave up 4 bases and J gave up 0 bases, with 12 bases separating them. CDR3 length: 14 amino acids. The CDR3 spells CSVGTGQMNTEAFF. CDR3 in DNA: TGCAGCGTTGGAACGGGACAAATGAACACTGAAGCTTTCTTT.

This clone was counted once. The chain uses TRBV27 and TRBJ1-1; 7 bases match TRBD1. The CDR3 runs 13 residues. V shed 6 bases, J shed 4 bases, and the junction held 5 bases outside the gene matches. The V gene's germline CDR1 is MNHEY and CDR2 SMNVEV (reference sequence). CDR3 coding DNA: TGTGCCAGCAGATCTACAGGGGTCACTGAAGCTTTCTTT. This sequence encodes CASRSTGVTEAFF.

Written as DNA, the CDR3 is TGTGCCAGCGGGCGGACGGACTATAGCAATCAGCCCCAGCATTTT. Amino acids: CASGRTDYSNQPQHF. V is TRBV5-8 and J is TRBJ1-5, with D hard to call. Germline CDR1 is SGHTS and CDR2 is YDEGEE. V was pared by 7 bases and J by 0 bases, with 14 bases between. This CDR3 contains 15 residues.

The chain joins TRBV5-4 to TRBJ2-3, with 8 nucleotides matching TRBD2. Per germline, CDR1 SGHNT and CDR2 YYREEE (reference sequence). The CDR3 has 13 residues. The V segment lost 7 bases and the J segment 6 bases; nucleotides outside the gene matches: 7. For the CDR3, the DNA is TGTGCCAGCTCACGGGAGGGCCGTGATACGCAGTATTTT. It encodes CASSREGRDTQYF.

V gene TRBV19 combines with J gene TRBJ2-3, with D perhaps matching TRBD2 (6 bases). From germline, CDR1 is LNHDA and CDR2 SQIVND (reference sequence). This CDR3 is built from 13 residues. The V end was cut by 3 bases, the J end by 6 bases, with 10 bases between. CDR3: CASSMGSGDTQYF. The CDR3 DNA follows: TGTGCCAGTAGTATGGGTAGCGGTGATACGCAGTATTTT.

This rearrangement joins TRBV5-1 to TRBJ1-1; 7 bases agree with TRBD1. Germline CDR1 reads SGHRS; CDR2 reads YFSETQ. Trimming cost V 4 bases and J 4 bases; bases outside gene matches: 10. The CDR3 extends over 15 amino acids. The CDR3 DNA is TGCGCCAGCAGCGAGCGTCAGGGGGGAGGCACTGAAGCTTTCTTT. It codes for CASSERQGGGTEAFF.

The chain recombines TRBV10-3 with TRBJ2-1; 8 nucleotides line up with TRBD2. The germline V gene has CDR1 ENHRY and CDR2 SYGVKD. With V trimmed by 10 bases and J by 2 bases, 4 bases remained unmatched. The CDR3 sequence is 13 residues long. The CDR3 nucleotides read TGTGCCACCGGGGGGGTGGCCTACAATGAGCAGTTCTTC. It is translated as CATGGVAYNEQFF.

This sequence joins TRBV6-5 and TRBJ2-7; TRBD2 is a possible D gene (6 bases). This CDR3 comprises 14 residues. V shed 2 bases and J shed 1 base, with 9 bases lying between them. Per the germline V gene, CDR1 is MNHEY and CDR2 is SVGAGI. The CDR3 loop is CASSYLAKSYEQYF. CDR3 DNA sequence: TGTGCCAGCAGTTACCTAGCGAAGTCCTACGAGCAGTACTTC.

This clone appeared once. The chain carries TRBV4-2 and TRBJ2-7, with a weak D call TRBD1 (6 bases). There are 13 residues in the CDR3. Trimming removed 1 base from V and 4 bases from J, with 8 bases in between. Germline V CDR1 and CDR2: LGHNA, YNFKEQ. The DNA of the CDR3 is TGTGCCAGCAGCCAAGTGGGGGCGTACGAGCAGTACTTC. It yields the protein CASSQVGAYEQYF.

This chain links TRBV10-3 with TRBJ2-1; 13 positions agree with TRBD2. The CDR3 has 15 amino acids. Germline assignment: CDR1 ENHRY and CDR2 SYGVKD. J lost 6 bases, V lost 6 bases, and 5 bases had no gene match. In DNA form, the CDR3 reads TGTGCCATCAGCGCCGGGACTAGCGGGACCAATGAGCAGTTCTTC. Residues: CAISAGTSGTNEQFF.

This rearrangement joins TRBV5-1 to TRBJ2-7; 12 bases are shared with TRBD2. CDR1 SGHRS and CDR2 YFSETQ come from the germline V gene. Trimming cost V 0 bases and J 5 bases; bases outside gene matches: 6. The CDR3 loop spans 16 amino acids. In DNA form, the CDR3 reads TGCGCCAGCAGCTTGGCCTTAAGGACTAGCGGGAACGAGCAGTACTTC. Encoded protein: CASSLALRTSGNEQYF.

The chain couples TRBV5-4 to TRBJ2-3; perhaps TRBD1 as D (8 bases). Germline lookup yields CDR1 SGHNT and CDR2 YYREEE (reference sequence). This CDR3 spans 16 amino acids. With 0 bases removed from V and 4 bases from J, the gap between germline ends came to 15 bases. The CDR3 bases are TGTGCCAGCAGCTTGGGTGGACAGGGAGGGGCAGATACGCAGTATTTT. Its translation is CASSLGGQGGADTQYF.

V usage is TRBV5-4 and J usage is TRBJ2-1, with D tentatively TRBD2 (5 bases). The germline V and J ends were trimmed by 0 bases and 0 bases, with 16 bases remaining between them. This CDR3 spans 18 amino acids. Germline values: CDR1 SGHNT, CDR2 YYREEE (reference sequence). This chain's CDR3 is CASSLALGRASSYNEQFF. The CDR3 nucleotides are TGTGCCAGCAGCTTGGCCTTAGGGCGGGCGAGCTCCTACAATGAGCAGTTCTTC.

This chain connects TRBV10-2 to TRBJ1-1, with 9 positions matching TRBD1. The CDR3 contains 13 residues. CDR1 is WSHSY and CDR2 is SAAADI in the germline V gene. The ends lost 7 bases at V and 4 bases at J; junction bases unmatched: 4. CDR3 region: CASIGQGSTEAFF. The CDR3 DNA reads TGCGCCAGCATCGGACAGGGGTCCACTGAAGCTTTCTTT.

The CDR3 DNA reads as TGTGCCAGCAGCTTAGTACTCCCCTCCTACGAGCAGTACTTC. Translated: CASSLVLPSYEQYF. V usage is TRBV7-8 and J usage is TRBJ2-7; no reliable D call. In germline, CDR1 is SGHVS, CDR2 FQNEAQ. The CDR3 loop spans 14 amino acids. Trimming took off 1 base at V and 0 bases at J, with 7 bases between the two ends.